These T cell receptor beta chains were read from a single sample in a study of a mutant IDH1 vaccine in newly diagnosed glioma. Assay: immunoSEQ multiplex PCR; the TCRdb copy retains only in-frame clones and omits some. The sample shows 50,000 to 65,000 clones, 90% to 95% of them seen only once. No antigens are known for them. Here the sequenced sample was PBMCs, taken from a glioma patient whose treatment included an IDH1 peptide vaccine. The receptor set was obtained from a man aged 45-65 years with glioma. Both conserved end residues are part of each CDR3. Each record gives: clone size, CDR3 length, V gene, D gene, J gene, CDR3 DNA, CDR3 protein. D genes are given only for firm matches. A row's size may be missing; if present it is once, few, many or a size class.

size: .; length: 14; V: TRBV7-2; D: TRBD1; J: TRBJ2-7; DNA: TGTGCCAGCAGCTCGGACAGGGGGCTTATCGAGCAGTACTTC; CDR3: CASSSDRGLIEQYF
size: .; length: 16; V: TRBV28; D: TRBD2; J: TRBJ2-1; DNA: TGTGCCAGCAGTTTGTTAGCGGGGGGTACCTACAATGAGCAGTTCTTC; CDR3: CASSLLAGGTYNEQFF
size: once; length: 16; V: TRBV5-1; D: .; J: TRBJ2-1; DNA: TGCGCCAGCAGACCTACAGGGTCCAGCTCCTACAATGAGCAGTTCTTC; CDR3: CASRPTGSSSYNEQFF
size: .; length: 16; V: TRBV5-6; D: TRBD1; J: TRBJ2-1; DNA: TGTGCCAGCAGCCCGGTCGCTGGGACAGGGGGGAATGAGCAGTTCTTC; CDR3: CASSPVAGTGGNEQFF
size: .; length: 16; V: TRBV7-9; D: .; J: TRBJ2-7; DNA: TGTGCCAGCAGCTTAGGTTTTGGGGCAGTGGCCTACGAGCAGTACTTC; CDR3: CASSLGFGAVAYEQYF
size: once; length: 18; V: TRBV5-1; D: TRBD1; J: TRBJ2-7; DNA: TGCGCCAGCAGCTTGTTGGGACAGGGGGATAAAAGCTCCTACGAGCAGTACTTC; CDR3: CASSLLGQGDKSSYEQYF
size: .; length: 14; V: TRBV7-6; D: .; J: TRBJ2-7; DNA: TGTGCCAGCAGCTTAGGAGCAGGAGACTACGAGCAGTACTTC; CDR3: CASSLGAGDYEQYF
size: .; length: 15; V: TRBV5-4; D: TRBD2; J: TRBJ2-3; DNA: TGTGCCAGCAGCAATGCGGGAGGGGTCGCAGATACGCAGTATTTT; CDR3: CASSNAGGVADTQYF
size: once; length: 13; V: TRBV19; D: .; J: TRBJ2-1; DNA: TGTGCCAGTAGTATAGGACACTACAATGAGCAGTTCTTC; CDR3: CASSIGHYNEQFF
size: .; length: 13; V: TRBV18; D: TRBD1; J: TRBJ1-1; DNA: TGTGCCAGCTCACCGGGACAGGGATTTGAAGCTTTCTTT; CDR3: CASSPGQGFEAFF
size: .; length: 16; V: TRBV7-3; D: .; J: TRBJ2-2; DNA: TGTGCCAGCAGTTCCAAGGGACCCATGAACACCGGGGAGCTGTTTTTT; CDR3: CASSSKGPMNTGELFF
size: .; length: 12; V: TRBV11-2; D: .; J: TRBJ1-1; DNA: TGTGCCAGCAGCTGGTGGAACACTGAAGCTTTCTTT; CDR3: CASSWWNTEAFF
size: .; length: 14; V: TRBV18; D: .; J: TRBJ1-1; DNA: TGTGCCAGCTCACCAGCCGCGCGGGGGGCTGAAGCTTTCTTT; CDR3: CASSPAARGAEAFF
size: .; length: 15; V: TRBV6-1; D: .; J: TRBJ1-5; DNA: TGTGCCAGCATCCTTGAGAGGGTTCAAAGTGGGCCCCAGCATTTT; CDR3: CASILERVQSGPQHF
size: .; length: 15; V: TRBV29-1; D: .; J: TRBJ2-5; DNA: TGCAGCGTTGGAGACCGGACAGAGTCCGAAGAGACCCAGTACTTC; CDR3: CSVGDRTESEETQYF
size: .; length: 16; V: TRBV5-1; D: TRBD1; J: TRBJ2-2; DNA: TGCGCCAGCAGCTTGGGTGGACAGGGTCTCGCCGGGGAGCTGTTTTTT; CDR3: CASSLGGQGLAGELFF
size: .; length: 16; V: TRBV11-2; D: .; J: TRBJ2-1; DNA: TGTGCCAGCAGCTTAGGCAGGGGGGACCCTGGGAGTGAGCAGTTCTTC; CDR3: CASSLGRGDPGSEQFF
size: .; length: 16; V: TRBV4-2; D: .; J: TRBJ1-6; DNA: TGTGCCAGCAGCCAAGATGTGGGCTGGGATAATTCACCCCTCCACTTT; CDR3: CASSQDVGWDNSPLHF
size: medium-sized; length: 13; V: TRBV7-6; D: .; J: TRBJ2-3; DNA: TGTGCCAGCAGCTTGATCCCCACAGATACGCAGTATTTT; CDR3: CASSLIPTDTQYF
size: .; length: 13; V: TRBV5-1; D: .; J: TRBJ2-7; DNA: TGCGCCAGCAGCTTGCTCGAGACCTACGAGCAGTACTTC; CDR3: CASSLLETYEQYF
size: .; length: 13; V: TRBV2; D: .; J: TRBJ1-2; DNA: TGTGCCAGCACCTTAGGACAGAGAAATGGCTACACCTTC; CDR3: CASTLGQRNGYTF
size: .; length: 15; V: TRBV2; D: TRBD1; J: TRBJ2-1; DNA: TGTGCCAGCAGAATGACAGGGAACACCTACAATGAGCAGTTCTTC; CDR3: CASRMTGNTYNEQFF
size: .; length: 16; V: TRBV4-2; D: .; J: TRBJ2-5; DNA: TGTGCCAGCAGCCAAGATGCGATGACGTACCAAGAGACCCAGTACTTC; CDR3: CASSQDAMTYQETQYF
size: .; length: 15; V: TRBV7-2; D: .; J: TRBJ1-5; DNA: TGTGCCAGCAGCTCACAGAGGGGCCGGGATCAGCCCCAGCATTTT; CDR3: CASSSQRGRDQPQHF
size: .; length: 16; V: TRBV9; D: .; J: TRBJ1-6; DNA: TGTGCCAGCAGCGTAGCGGGGAGCTCCTATAATTCACCCCTCCACTTT; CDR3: CASSVAGSSYNSPLHF
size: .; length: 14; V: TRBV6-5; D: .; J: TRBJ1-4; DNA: TGTGCCAGCAGTTACCAACAGGGAGGCGAAAAACTGTTTTTT; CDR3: CASSYQQGGEKLFF
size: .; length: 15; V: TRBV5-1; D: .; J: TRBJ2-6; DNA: TGCGCCAGCAGCCTGCAGAGGACTGGGGCCAACGTCCTGACTTTC; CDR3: CASSLQRTGANVLTF
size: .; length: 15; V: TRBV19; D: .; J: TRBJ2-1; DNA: TGTGCCAGTAGTATATCCCCCCGCAGGGGAGAGGAGCAGTTCTTC; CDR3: CASSISPRRGEEQFF
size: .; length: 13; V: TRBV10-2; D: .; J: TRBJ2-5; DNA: TGCGCCACGAGTGGGATCGGTAAAGAGACCCAGTACTTC; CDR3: CATSGIGKETQYF
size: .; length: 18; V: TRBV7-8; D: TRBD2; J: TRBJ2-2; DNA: TGTGCCAGCAGCGCCTCGGGACTAGCGGGAAAGAACACCGGGGAGCTGTTTTTT; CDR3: CASSASGLAGKNTGELFF
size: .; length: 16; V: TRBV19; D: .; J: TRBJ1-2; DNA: TGTGCCAGTAGTATGGCCGTGGGGCGAGCTAACTATGGCTACACCTTC; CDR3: CASSMAVGRANYGYTF
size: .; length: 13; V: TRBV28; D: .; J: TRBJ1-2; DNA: TGTGCCAGCAGCCCGAGGGGGATCTATGGCTACACCTTC; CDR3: CASSPRGIYGYTF
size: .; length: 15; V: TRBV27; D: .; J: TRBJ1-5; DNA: TGTGCCAGCAGTTTACGATGGGGGGCGGGTCAGCCCCAGCATTTT; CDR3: CASSLRWGAGQPQHF
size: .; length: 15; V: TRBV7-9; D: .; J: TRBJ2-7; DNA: TGTGCCAGCAGCCACGAGAGGGACTTCTCCTACGAGCAGTACTTC; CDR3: CASSHERDFSYEQYF
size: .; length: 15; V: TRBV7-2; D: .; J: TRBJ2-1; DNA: TGTGCCAGCAGCTTAGTTAGGGGAATCGTGAATGAGCAGTTCTTC; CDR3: CASSLVRGIVNEQFF
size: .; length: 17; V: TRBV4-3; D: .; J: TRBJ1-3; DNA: TGCGCCAGCAGCCAAGATGCCGGGGGCTACTCTGGAAACACCATATATTTT; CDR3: CASSQDAGGYSGNTIYF
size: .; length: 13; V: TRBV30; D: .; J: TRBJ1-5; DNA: TGTGCCTGGAGTGTAGGTGGCGACCAGCCCCAGCATTTT; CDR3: CAWSVGGDQPQHF
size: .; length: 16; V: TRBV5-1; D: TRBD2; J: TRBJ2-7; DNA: TGCGCCAGCAGCCATAGGACTAGCGGGAGTCGCTACGAGCAGTACTTC; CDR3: CASSHRTSGSRYEQYF
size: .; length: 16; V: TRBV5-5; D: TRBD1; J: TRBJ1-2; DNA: TGTGCCAGCAGCTTAGCTACAGGGGCGGGAAGGGCTGGCTACACCTTC; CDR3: CASSLATGAGRAGYTF
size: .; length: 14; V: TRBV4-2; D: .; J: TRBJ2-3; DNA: TGTGCCAGCAGCCAAGAAAAAGCCCCAGATACGCAGTATTTT; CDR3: CASSQEKAPDTQYF
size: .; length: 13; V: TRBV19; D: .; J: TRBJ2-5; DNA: TGTGCCAGTAGTCCGGGGCCTGAAGAGACCCAGTACTTC; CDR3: CASSPGPEETQYF
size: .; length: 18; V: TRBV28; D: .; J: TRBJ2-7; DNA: TGTGCCAGCAGGCGATACCCGCGGACAGCCGTAAGGGCCTACGAGCAGTACTTC; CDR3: CASRRYPRTAVRAYEQYF
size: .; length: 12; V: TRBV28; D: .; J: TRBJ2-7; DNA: TGTGCCAGCAGCATAACAGGGTTCGAGCAGTACTTC; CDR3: CASSITGFEQYF
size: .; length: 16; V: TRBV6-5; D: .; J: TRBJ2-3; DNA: TGTGCCAGCAGTTACTCAGCCAGGGCGAACACAGATACGCAGTATTTT; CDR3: CASSYSARANTDTQYF
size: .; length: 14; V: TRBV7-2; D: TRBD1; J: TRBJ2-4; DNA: TGTGCCAGCAGCTTAGTCCCGACAGGGCACATTCAGTACTTC; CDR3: CASSLVPTGHIQYF
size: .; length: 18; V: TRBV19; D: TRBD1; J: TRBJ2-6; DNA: TGTGCCAGTAGTATAGCCGGGACAGGGCCGCCGGGGGCCAACGTCCTGACTTTC; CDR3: CASSIAGTGPPGANVLTF